Listed here are 23 T cell receptor beta chains from one sample, sequenced in a study of PD-1 blockade in classical Hodgkin lymphoma. Repertoires were generated with immunoSEQ multiplex PCR, while TCRdb's copy carries only in-frame clones and drops some. Among 70,000 or so clones listed, roughly 93% were seen once. Noted time point: newly diagnosed, previously untreated cHL patient sample. The sequenced material came from peripheral blood mononuclear cells (PBMCs). The source is a human donor with classical Hodgkin lymphoma.

The CDR3 sequence: CASSVGLGGRETQYF. The CDR3 DNA follows: TGTGCCAGCAGCGTAGGGTTAGGGGGGCGGGAGACCCAGTACTTC. This chain uses TRBV9 with TRBJ2-5; D could derive from TRBD1 or TRBD2 (6 bases each). V dropped 0 bases and J dropped 5 bases, with 14 bases sitting between them. Germline V lookup: CDR1 SGDLS, CDR2 YYNGEE. CDR3 length: 15 residues.

This chain connects TRBV9 to TRBJ1-5; the D gene is possibly TRBD1 (5 bases). With 0 bases removed from V and 6 bases from J, the gap between germline ends came to 13 bases. The length of the CDR3 is 15 residues. The germline CDR1 and CDR2 sequences are SGDLS and YYNGEE. The DNA for the CDR3 is TGTGCCAGCAGCGTAGGACCGGGGGTCAGTCAGCCCCAGCATTTT. Translation: CASSVGPGVSQPQHF.

This clone was found once. The chain has TRBV6-7 and TRBJ2-6; D gene ambiguous. TRBV6-7 belongs to the ORF category, with a function that is uncertain. V dropped 5 bases and J dropped 5 bases, with 22 bases sitting between them. The length of the CDR3 is 18 residues. CDR3 loop: CASSAHGVLQSRANVLTF. In DNA, the CDR3 is TGTGCCAGCAGTGCTCATGGCGTTTTACAAAGTCGGGCCAACGTCCTGACTTTC.

The chain recombines TRBV6-5 with TRBJ1-2, with D unclear. Looked up from germline, CDR1 is MNHEY and CDR2 is SVGAGI. This CDR3 comprises 15 residues. Trimming took 0 bases from V and 8 from J, leaving 16 bases between them. The CDR3 DNA follows: TGTGCCAGCAGTTACTCGGAAACCCCGAGAGGGGGCTACACCTTC. Protein product: CASSYSETPRGGYTF.

The rearrangement links TRBV19 to TRBJ1-5, with D tentatively TRBD1 (6 bases). In germline, CDR1 is LNHDA, CDR2 SQIVND (reference sequence). The CDR3 has 14 amino acids. Trimming shortened V by 3 bases and J by 6 bases, and 12 bases separated the two germline ends. The CDR3 region has the DNA TGTGCCAGTAGTATCCCAGGGGTGGTTCAGCCCCAGCATTTT. As protein: CASSIPGVVQPQHF.

A single count supports this clone. The chain joins TRBV7-9 to TRBJ1-3; possibly TRBD1 for D (5 bases). This CDR3 comprises 15 residues. CDR1 SEHNR and CDR2 FQNEAQ come from the germline V gene (reference sequence). The V and J ends lost 4 bases and 0 bases respectively, with 10 bases between them. DNA of the CDR3: TGTGCCAGCAGCTCAGGGCCCTACTCTGGAAACACCATATATTTT. Residues: CASSSGPYSGNTIYF.

The J gene is TRBJ1-1, the V gene TRBV4-1; 7 positions match TRBD1. CDR1 is MGHRA and CDR2 is YSYEKL in the germline V gene. The CDR3 consists of 16 residues. J lost 8 bases, V lost 1 base, and 13 bases had no gene match. The CDR3 spells CASSQGGGVGFGEAFF. The CDR3 region has the DNA TGCGCCAGCAGCCAAGGAGGGGGCGTTGGGTTTGGGGAAGCTTTCTTT.

V gene TRBV7-2 combines with J gene TRBJ2-3; D perhaps matches TRBD1 (6 bases). This CDR3 contains 15 residues. V shed 1 base and J shed 4 bases, with 12 bases lying between them. The germline V gene encodes CDR1 SGHTA and CDR2 FQGNSA. CDR3: CASSLGQGRADTQYF. DNA of the CDR3: TGTGCCAGCAGCTTAGGGCAGGGGAGAGCAGATACGCAGTATTTT.

This clone has a single count. The V and J genes are TRBV25-1 and TRBJ1-4, with D unclear. The CDR3 length is 13 residues. CDR1 and CDR2 from the germline V gene are MGHDK and SYGVNS. V was shortened by 3 bases and J by 5 bases, with 7 bases between the two germline ends. CDR3 sequence reads: CASSEAGNEKLFF. DNA for the CDR3: TGTGCCAGCAGTGAGGCAGGCAATGAAAAACTGTTTTTT.

The chain combines TRBV6-5 with TRBJ2-7; tentatively, D is TRBD1 (6 bases). Germline assignment: CDR1 MNHEY and CDR2 SVGAGI. With 5 bases removed from V and 2 bases from J, the gap between germline ends came to 16 bases. The CDR3 covers 15 residues. The CDR3 DNA follows: TGTGCCAGCAGTCACTTCACCACAGGGACCTACGAGCAGTACTTC. Translating gives CASSHFTTGTYEQYF.

This sequence joins TRBV2 and TRBJ2-2, with 8 bases lining up with TRBD1. The CDR3 extends over 16 amino acids. Trimming took 9 bases from V and 3 from J; bases not matched to a gene: 12. The germline gives CDR1 SNHLY, CDR2 FYNNEI. CDR3 DNA: TGTGCCAGGGGTCCTCACAGGGGGATGGACACCGGGGAGCTGTTTTTT. Translating it yields CARGPHRGMDTGELFF.

The gene calls are TRBV5-6 and TRBJ2-5, with 9 bases aligning to TRBD1. This CDR3 region has 16 residues. Germline V gene lookup returns CDR1 SGHDT and CDR2 YYEEEE. J was trimmed by 2 bases and V by 4 bases; bases with no gene match: 9. The CDR3 DNA reads as TGTGCCAGCAGCGGGGGGACAGGGAAGGGACAAGAGACCCAGTACTTC. Amino acid sequence: CASSGGTGKGQETQYF.

V is TRBV29-1 and J is TRBJ2-1; D unresolved. Deletions cut 4 bases from V and 4 bases from J, with 5 bases between. Germline values: CDR1 SQVTM, CDR2 ANQGSEA. The CDR3 is 11 residues long. The DNA for the CDR3 is TGCAGCGTTGCCTCATACAATGAGCAGTTCTTC. Translation: CSVASYNEQFF.

In this sample, this clone turned up once. The chain joins TRBV19 to TRBJ2-7; 14 bases map to TRBD2. The CDR3 loop spans 20 amino acids. Germline V gene lookup returns CDR1 LNHDA and CDR2 SQIVND (reference sequence). V lost 5 bases and J lost 2; bases outside the gene matches: 17. CDR3 sequence (DNA): TGTGCCAGTAGTCTGATGCTCCGGGACAGGGGACTAGCGGGAGCCTACGAGCAGTACTTC. The encoded protein is CASSLMLRDRGLAGAYEQYF.

The rearrangement uses TRBV7-9 and TRBJ2-7; tentative D call: TRBD1 (7 bases). V was shortened by 5 bases and J by 2 bases, with 19 bases between the two germline ends. The CDR3 is 16 residues long. The germline gives CDR1 SEHNR, CDR2 FQNEAQ (reference sequence). CDR3 residues: CASSPRGTATTYEQYF. The CDR3 coding sequence is TGTGCCAGCAGCCCCCGCGGGACAGCTACAACCTACGAGCAGTACTTC.

V usage is TRBV28 and J usage is TRBJ2-1; D possibly uses TRBD1 or TRBD2 (5 bases each). The germline V gene has CDR1 MDHEN and CDR2 SYDVKM. The V end was cut by 4 bases, the J end by 9 bases, with 19 bases between. There are 15 residues in the CDR3. CDR3 nucleotides: TGTGCCAGCAGTTCAGCCGGGACCCTCGGAGGTGAGCAGTTCTTC. It specifies CASSSAGTLGGEQFF.

This clone was seen a handful of times. The chain has TRBV4-3 and TRBJ1-1; D is undetermined. Trimming removed 3 bases from V and 5 bases from J, with 10 bases in between. This CDR3 spans 13 amino acids. Germline CDR1 is LGHNA and CDR2 is YSLEER. Written as DNA, the CDR3 is TGCGCCAGCAGCCAGGCTATTAGGACTGAAGCTTTCTTT. Its protein product is CASSQAIRTEAFF.

The chain employs TRBV5-1 and TRBJ2-7, with 9 bases aligning to TRBD2. Germline lookup yields CDR1 SGHRS and CDR2 YFSETQ. This CDR3 comprises 14 residues. V was pared by 6 bases and J by 2 bases, with 6 bases of the junction left unmatched. CDR3 loop: CASTPLAGTYEQYF. The CDR3 bases are TGCGCCAGCACCCCACTAGCGGGCACCTACGAGCAGTACTTC.

The chain is built from TRBV7-8 and TRBJ2-7, with 9 positions matching TRBD1. Per the germline V gene, CDR1 is SGHVS and CDR2 is FQNEAQ. V was pared by 2 bases and J by 7 bases, with 6 bases of the junction left unmatched. There are 14 residues in the CDR3. The CDR3 bases are TGTGCCAGCAGCTTAAAGGACAGGGGTGGTGAGCAGTACTTC. Its protein is CASSLKDRGGEQYF.

The chain joins TRBV15 to TRBJ2-3; 7 bases are a match to TRBD1. The J segment lost 6 bases and the V segment lost 9 bases, leaving 12 bases of the junction unmatched. This CDR3 is built from 14 residues. The germline CDR1 and CDR2 sequences are LNHNV and YYDKDF (reference sequence). The CDR3 sequence is CATKRGTALDTQYF. As DNA, the CDR3 is TGTGCCACTAAGAGAGGGACAGCCTTGGATACGCAGTATTTT. The full variable domain, with the rest looked up from reference TRBV15 and TRBJ2-3, is DAMVIQNPRYQVTQFGKPVTLSCSQTLNHNVMYWYQQKSSQAPKLLFHYYDKDFNNEADTPDNFQSRRPNTSFCFLDIRSPGLGDTAMYLCATKRGTALDTQYFGPGTRLTVL.

This clone was observed a few times. This sequence joins TRBV19 and TRBJ1-4; D call uncertain. The CDR3 runs 11 residues. Germline V gene lookup returns CDR1 LNHDA and CDR2 SQIVND (reference sequence). V shed 3 bases and J shed 7 bases, with 3 bases lying between them. The CDR3 DNA follows: TGTGCCAGTAGTATTGCTGAAAAACTGTTTTTT. Translated: CASSIAEKLFF.

The chain is built from TRBV5-4 and TRBJ2-2, with D perhaps matching TRBD2 (5 bases). Deletions cut 4 bases from V and 5 bases from J, with 15 bases between. Germline V gives CDR1 SGHNT, CDR2 YYREEE (reference sequence). This CDR3 has 15 amino acids. CDR3 amino acids: CASSETPLATGELFF. The CDR3 bases are TGTGCCAGCAGCGAAACTCCTCTAGCAACCGGGGAGCTGTTTTTT.

The chain is built from TRBV7-9 and TRBJ2-5; 9 bases map to TRBD1. V trimming: 4 bases; J trimming: 4 bases; junction bases outside the gene matches: 7. The CDR3 covers 15 residues. In germline, CDR1 is SEHNR, CDR2 FQNEAQ (reference sequence). The CDR3 is CASSSPQTGGETQYF. In DNA, the CDR3 is TGTGCCAGCAGCTCCCCTCAGACAGGGGGAGAGACCCAGTACTTC.